The 32 T cell receptor beta chains below come from one sample, sequenced in a study of shared clonotypes between healthy human individuals. Sequencing used immunoSEQ multiplex PCR; TCRdb keeps in-frame clones, though not all of them. The sample has approximately 2.5 million clones; 93% are singletons. Input material: naive CD4+ T cells from PBMCs. The sample's subset: CD45RA+ positively selected. The receptor set was obtained from a young man in good health. Some clones in this sample may be carry-over from other donors' samples.

This chain uses TRBV19 with TRBJ2-7; the D gene is possibly TRBD2 (5 bases). This CDR3 has 14 amino acids. V lost 0 bases and J lost 7, with 13 bases in between. Germline CDR1 and CDR2: LNHDA and SQIVND (reference sequence). DNA for the CDR3: TGTGCCAGTAGTATAGATAGGCCCTCGGGGGAGCAGTACTTC. Translating it yields CASSIDRPSGEQYF.

This chain uses TRBV12-5 with TRBJ1-2, with D unresolved. Germline V gene lookup returns CDR1 LGHNT and CDR2 FRNRAP. V gave up 7 bases and J gave up 3 bases, with 12 bases separating them. The CDR3 is made up of 13 amino acids. In nucleotides, the CDR3 is TGTGCTAGTGCCCAAGACGTCTACTATGGCTACACCTTC. This gives the protein CASAQDVYYGYTF.

V gene TRBV2 combines with J gene TRBJ2-7; no clear D. Deletions cut 5 bases from V and 2 bases from J, with 7 bases between. The CDR3 contains 12 residues. The germline V gene has CDR1 SNHLY and CDR2 FYNNEI. The CDR3 sequence is CASSFGTYEQYF. The CDR3 DNA sequence: TGTGCCAGCAGTTTTGGGACCTACGAGCAGTACTTC. The full variable domain, in which reference TRBV2 and TRBJ2-7 provide the parts outside the CDR3, is EPEVTQTPSHQVTQMGQEVILRCVPISNHLYFYWYRQILGQKVEFLVSFYNNEISEKSEIFDDQFSVERPDGSNFTLKIRSTKLEDSAMYFCASSFGTYEQYFGPGTRLTVT.

Only one count was recorded for this clone. The rearrangement links TRBV2 to TRBJ2-7; D gene uncertain. The CDR3 sequence is 12 residues long. V gave up 7 bases and J gave up 7 bases, with 14 bases separating them. CDR1 and CDR2 (germline): SNHLY, FYNNEI. The CDR3 reads CASKVDIREQYF. For the CDR3, the DNA is TGTGCCAGCAAAGTCGACATTAGGGAGCAGTACTTC.

As concerns this clone: The junction and the germline gene differ at one end; a read error may be behind it. The rearrangement uses TRBV28 and TRBJ1-1, with TRBD1 as a possible D gene (6 bases). Germline CDR1 is MDHEN and CDR2 is SYDVKM. CDR3 size: 15 residues. The CDR3 DNA follows: TGTGCCGGCAGTTTAGGAGGGGGGAGGGCTGCTGAAGCTTTCTTT. This codes for CAGSLGGGRAAEAFF.

The rearrangement links TRBV10-1 to TRBJ2-3, with a weak D call TRBD2 (6 bases). Germline V gene lookup returns CDR1 WNHNN and CDR2 SYGVQD (reference sequence). The length of the CDR3 is 15 residues. V lost 2 bases, J lost 2 bases, and 11 bases lay in between. The CDR3 DNA reads TGCGCCAGCAGTGAGCGGCGGGGAAACACAGATACGCAGTATTTT. Translated: CASSERRGNTDTQYF.

The chain couples TRBV28 to TRBJ1-2; D is possibly TRBD1 (5 bases). V lost 9 bases and J lost 7, with 21 bases in between. This CDR3 comprises 14 residues. Germline V gene lookup returns CDR1 MDHEN and CDR2 SYDVKM. The CDR3 DNA follows: TGTGCCAGTCTTTGGGGCAGGGTAGGAGGTGGCTACACCTTC. Translation: CASLWGRVGGGYTF.

The chain recombines TRBV4-1 with TRBJ2-7; TRBD1 aligns across 9 bases. CDR3 length: 15 amino acids. V trimming: 4 bases; J trimming: 4 bases; junction bases outside the gene matches: 8. CDR1 and CDR2 (germline): MGHRA, YSYEKL. The CDR3 coding sequence is TGCGCCAGCAGCCTACCCGGGACAGGGTTTTACGAGCAGTACTTC. Translation: CASSLPGTGFYEQYF.

The V gene is TRBV10-1, the J gene TRBJ2-7, with 12 bases that match TRBD1. Germline CDR1 WNHNN, CDR2 SYGVQD (reference sequence). Trimming at V came to 4 bases and at J to 5 bases, leaving 3 bases not matched to a gene. CDR3 length: 14 amino acids. The CDR3 loop reads CASSGGQGADEQYF. The CDR3 DNA reads TGCGCCAGCAGTGGGGGACAGGGGGCGGACGAGCAGTACTTC.

This clone was observed once. The rearrangement joins TRBV28 to TRBJ2-7, with TRBD1 as a possible D gene (6 bases). Trimming pared 3 bases from V and 11 bases from J, leaving 29 bases between. The CDR3 consists of 17 residues. The germline gives CDR1 MDHEN, CDR2 SYDVKM. The CDR3 sequence: CASSLAGRGQTPTREYF. The CDR3 region has the DNA TGTGCCAGCAGTTTGGCCGGTCGGGGACAAACTCCTACGAGGGAGTACTTC.

CDR3: CASSLNRVSEAFF. Here the CDR3 DNA reads TGTGCCAGCAGCTTGAACAGGGTTAGTGAAGCTTTCTTT. The V call is TRBV5-8, the J call TRBJ1-1; D possibly corresponds to TRBD1 (6 bases). The CDR3 is 13 residues long. V was pared by 1 base and J by 7 bases, with 11 bases between. Looked up from germline, CDR1 is SGHTS and CDR2 is YDEGEE.

This clone has just one count. This rearrangement joins TRBV7-2 to TRBJ1-2, with D possibly matching TRBD1 (5 bases). The CDR3 is made up of 14 amino acids. The V gene's germline CDR1 is SGHTA and CDR2 FQGNSA. The ends were cut back, 0 bases at V and 3 bases at J, with 8 bases in the middle. The chain's CDR3 is CASSLAGGYYGYTF. The DNA of the CDR3 is TGTGCCAGCAGCTTAGCCGGGGGATACTATGGCTACACCTTC.

This rearrangement joins TRBV11-2 to TRBJ2-1, with TRBD1 as a possible D gene (6 bases). Germline V gene lookup returns CDR1 SGHAT and CDR2 FQNNGV. This CDR3 spans 14 amino acids. Trimming left V 1 base short and J 8 bases short, with 12 bases between. The CDR3 is CASSLGYRVDEQFF. CDR3 coding DNA: TGTGCCAGCAGCTTAGGATACAGGGTCGATGAGCAGTTCTTC.

This chain joins TRBV27 and TRBJ2-1; 8 bases are a match to TRBD1. Trimming cost V 0 bases and J 4 bases; bases outside gene matches: 2. The CDR3 is 15 residues long. The germline V gene encodes CDR1 MNHEY and CDR2 SMNVEV (reference sequence). This chain's CDR3 is CASSLSRQGYNEQFF. CDR3 bases: TGTGCCAGCAGTTTATCCCGACAGGGGTACAATGAGCAGTTCTTC.

The V and J genes are TRBV27 and TRBJ2-2; D possibly corresponds to TRBD2 (6 bases). Trimming took off 7 bases at V and 0 bases at J, with 30 bases between the two ends. The germline V gene has CDR1 MNHEY and CDR2 SMNVEV (reference sequence). CDR3 length: 21 amino acids. The CDR3 bases are TGTGCCAGCACCAAAAGGGGTCGGGGTAGCGGAACCCACGCGAACACCGGGGAGCTGTTTTTT. Protein: CASTKRGRGSGTHANTGELFF.

The gene calls are TRBV12-5 and TRBJ2-1; 11 bases line up with TRBD2. V lost 2 bases, J lost 9 bases, and 3 bases stayed unmatched. The CDR3 has 14 amino acids. Germline V gene lookup returns CDR1 LGHNT and CDR2 FRNRAP. The CDR3 DNA is TGTGCTAGTGGTTTGTATCTAGCGGGGGGTGAGCAGTTCTTC. Protein: CASGLYLAGGEQFF.

This chain joins TRBV30 and TRBJ2-7; 7 nucleotides agree with TRBD1. The CDR3 covers 16 residues. Germline-derived CDR1 and CDR2 are GTSNPN and SVGIG (reference sequence). Trimming removed 2 bases from V and 3 bases from J; junction bases left unmatched: 13. The CDR3 here is CAWSSYPRDRYYEQYF. In DNA form, the CDR3 reads TGTGCCTGGAGTTCCTACCCCCGGGACAGATACTACGAGCAGTACTTC.

The chain uses TRBV7-3 and TRBJ2-2; 7 bases are shared with TRBD1. Losses at the gene ends were 4 bases for V and 4 bases for J; bases not matched to a gene: 3. The CDR3 loop spans 14 amino acids. Germline V gene lookup returns CDR1 SGHTA and CDR2 FQGTGA. Written as DNA, the CDR3 is TGTGCCAGCAGCTCCGACAGGGTCACCGGGGAGCTGTTTTTT. It codes for CASSSDRVTGELFF.

CDR3 sequence reads: CASSQDVGQGYYGYTF. The CDR3 DNA sequence: TGTGCCAGCAGCCAAGACGTGGGCCAGGGGTATTATGGCTACACCTTC. This chain uses TRBV4-2 with TRBJ1-2, with D tentatively TRBD1 (6 bases). Germline CDR1 and CDR2: LGHNA and YNFKEQ. CDR3 size: 16 residues. V lost 0 bases, J lost 5 bases, and 16 bases lay in between.

The V call is TRBV2, the J call TRBJ2-2, with TRBD2 identical over 9 bases. Losses at the gene ends were 6 bases for V and 1 base for J; bases not matched to a gene: 3. CDR1 is SNHLY and CDR2 is FYNNEI in the germline V gene. The CDR3 contains 15 residues. The CDR3 DNA is TGTGCCAGCAGGCTAGCGGGACTGAACACCGGGGAGCTGTTTTTT. It encodes CASRLAGLNTGELFF. The variable domain in full, with the rest retrieved from reference TRBV2 and TRBJ2-2, is EPEVTQTPSHQVTQMGQEVILRCVPISNHLYFYWYRQILGQKVEFLVSFYNNEISEKSEIFDDQFSVERPDGSNFTLKIRSTKLEDSAMYFCASRLAGLNTGELFFGEGSRLTVL.

The sample holds a few counts of this clone. The chain employs TRBV5-1 and TRBJ1-1; TRBD1 matches 9 bases. This CDR3 has 13 amino acids. The germline V gene has CDR1 SGHRS and CDR2 YFSETQ. V trimming: 7 bases; J trimming: 4 bases; junction bases outside the gene matches: 5. The CDR3 sequence is CASAGTGFTEAFF. In DNA, the CDR3 is TGCGCCAGCGCGGGGACAGGGTTCACTGAAGCTTTCTTT. Full variable domain (rest looked up from reference TRBV5-1 and TRBJ1-1): KAGVTQTPRYLIKTRGQQVTLSCSPISGHRSVSWYQQTPGQGLQFLFEYFSETQRNKGNFPGRFSGRQFSNSRSEMNVSTLELGDSALYLCASAGTGFTEAFFGQGTRLTVV.

The chain has TRBV28 and TRBJ1-2; D gene uncertain. V was clipped by 6 bases and J by 8 bases, with 19 bases between them. The CDR3 length is 14 residues. Looked up from germline, CDR1 is MDHEN and CDR2 is SYDVKM. The CDR3 region is CASSSSPGSQGYTF. The DNA for the CDR3 is TGTGCCAGCAGCTCCTCCCCCGGGAGCCAGGGCTACACCTTC.

CDR3 residues: CASSLARTANFQETQYF. The CDR3 nucleotides are TGTGCCAGCAGCTTAGCGCGGACAGCGAATTTCCAAGAGACCCAGTACTTC. The chain carries TRBV7-8 and TRBJ2-5; a possible D gene is TRBD1 (6 bases). Germline V CDR1 and CDR2: SGHVS, FQNEAQ. The CDR3 is 17 residues long. V was pared by 0 bases and J by 1 base, with 15 bases between.

The chain joins TRBV28 to TRBJ2-7, with 7 bases fitting TRBD2. J gave up 1 base and V 2 bases, and 8 bases lay outside the gene matches. The CDR3 has 16 residues. The germline V gene encodes CDR1 MDHEN and CDR2 SYDVKM. The CDR3: CASSLSLAAISYEQYF. DNA of the CDR3: TGTGCCAGCAGTTTAAGCCTAGCGGCCATATCCTACGAGCAGTACTTC.

The J gene is TRBJ2-2, the V gene TRBV7-6, with TRBD2 as a possible D gene (6 bases). Per germline, CDR1 SGHVS and CDR2 FNYEAQ. This CDR3 is 14 amino acids long. Trimming took off 5 bases at V and 5 bases at J, with 12 bases between the two ends. The CDR3 sequence: CASSTTAGTGELFF. DNA of the CDR3: TGTGCCAGCAGCACCACCGCGGGAACCGGGGAGCTGTTTTTT.

This clone showed up just a few times. V usage is TRBV2 and J usage is TRBJ1-2; a weak D match, TRBD1 (5 bases). This CDR3 contains 13 residues. V gave up 4 bases and J gave up 8 bases, with 14 bases separating them. Germline CDR1 and CDR2: SNHLY and FYNNEI. The CDR3 region is CASSVDGAGGYTF. CDR3 DNA: TGTGCCAGCAGTGTGGACGGGGCGGGCGGCTACACCTTC.

To note about this clone: The same CDR3 is also encoded by other DNA sequences in this sample. The chain uses TRBV9 and TRBJ2-7; possible D gene TRBD2, 5 bases. CDR1 and CDR2 (germline): SGDLS, YYNGEE. The CDR3 is 14 residues long. V was pared by 0 bases and J by 1 base, with 8 bases between. The CDR3 sequence is CASSVGPGSYEQYF. Written as DNA, the CDR3 is TGTGCCAGCAGCGTAGGGCCGGGATCCTACGAGCAGTACTTC.

This chain connects TRBV13 to TRBJ2-7, with D tentatively TRBD1 or TRBD2 (9 bases each). V was shortened by 4 bases and J by 5 bases, with 15 bases between the two germline ends. The CDR3 covers 14 residues. CDR1 and CDR2 (germline): PRHDT, FYEKMQ (reference sequence). The CDR3: CASSSSGTGNEQYF. The CDR3 DNA reads TGTGCCAGCAGCTCTAGCGGGACAGGGAACGAGCAGTACTTC.

Only a few counts were recorded for this clone. The rearrangement joins TRBV10-3 to TRBJ2-1; D not certain. The CDR3 has 13 amino acids. CDR1 is ENHRY, CDR2 SYGVKD, per germline. The V end was cut by 6 bases, the J end by 5 bases, with 11 bases between. The CDR3, as DNA: TGTGCCATCAGCCGGAGCACAGACAATGAGCAGTTCTTC. This translates into CAISRSTDNEQFF.

This clone was seen once. This rearrangement joins TRBV4-3 to TRBJ2-7; no clear D gene. The CDR3 covers 14 residues. Trimming took 6 bases from V and 3 from J, leaving 15 bases between them. Germline V gene data show CDR1 as LGHNA and CDR2 as YSLEER. The CDR3 here is CASSPSTLDYEQYF. The CDR3 DNA follows: TGCGCCAGCAGTCCATCCACTCTCGACTACGAGCAGTACTTC.

The chain joins TRBV30 to TRBJ1-1; TRBD1 agrees at 7 bases. The CDR3 is 12 residues long. V was clipped by 0 bases and J by 9 bases; unmatched bases: 4. Germline values: CDR1 GTSNPN, CDR2 SVGIG (reference sequence). This CDR3 is CAWSVDRGQAFF. The CDR3 nucleotides are TGTGCCTGGAGTGTAGATAGGGGGCAAGCTTTCTTT.

The rearrangement joins TRBV28 to TRBJ2-2; the D gene is possibly TRBD1 (7 bases). V dropped 7 bases and J dropped 5 bases, with 17 bases sitting between them. Looked up from germline, CDR1 is MDHEN and CDR2 is SYDVKM. This CDR3 is built from 15 residues. CDR3 bases: TGTGCCAGCATCAACGGGGGACAGAGTACCGGGGAGCTGTTTTTT. Translation gives CASINGGQSTGELFF. Together with reference TRBV28 and TRBJ2-2, the CDR3 gives the full variable domain: DVKVTQSSRYLVKRTGEKVFLECVQDMDHENMFWYRQDPGLGLRLIYFSYDVKMKEKGDIPEGYSVSREKKERFSLILESASTNQTSMYLCASINGGQSTGELFFGEGSRLTVL.